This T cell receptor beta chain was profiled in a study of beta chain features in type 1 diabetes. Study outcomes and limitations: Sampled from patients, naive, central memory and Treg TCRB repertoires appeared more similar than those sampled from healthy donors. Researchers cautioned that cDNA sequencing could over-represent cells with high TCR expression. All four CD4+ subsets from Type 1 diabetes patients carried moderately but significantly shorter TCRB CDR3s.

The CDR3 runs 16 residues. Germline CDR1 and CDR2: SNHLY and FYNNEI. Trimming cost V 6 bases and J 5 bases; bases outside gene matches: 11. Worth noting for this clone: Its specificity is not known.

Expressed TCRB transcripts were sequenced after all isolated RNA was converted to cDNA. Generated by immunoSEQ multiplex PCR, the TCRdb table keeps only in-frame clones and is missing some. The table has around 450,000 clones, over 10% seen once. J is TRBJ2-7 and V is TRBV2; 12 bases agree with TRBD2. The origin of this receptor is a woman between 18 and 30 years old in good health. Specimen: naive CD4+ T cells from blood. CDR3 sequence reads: CASRASGRVSLNEQYF. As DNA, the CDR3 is TGTGCCAGCAGGGCTAGCGGGAGGGTCAGTCTCAACGAGCAGTACTTC.